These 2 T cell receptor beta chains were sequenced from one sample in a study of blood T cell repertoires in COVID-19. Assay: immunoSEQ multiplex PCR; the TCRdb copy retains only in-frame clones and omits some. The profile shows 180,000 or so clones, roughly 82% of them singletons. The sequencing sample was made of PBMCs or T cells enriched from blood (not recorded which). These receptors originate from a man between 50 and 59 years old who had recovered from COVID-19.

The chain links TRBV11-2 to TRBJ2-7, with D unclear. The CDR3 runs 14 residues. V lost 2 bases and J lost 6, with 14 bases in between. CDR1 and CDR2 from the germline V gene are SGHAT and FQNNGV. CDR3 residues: CASSLNLASSEQYF. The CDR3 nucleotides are TGTGCCAGCAGCTTAAACCTTGCCTCCAGCGAGCAGTACTTC.

Here the CDR3 reads CASSPGMVGEQFF. The CDR3 nucleotides are TGTGCCAGCAGCCCCGGGATGGTGGGTGAGCAGTTCTTC. V and J are TRBV7-3 and TRBJ2-1, with a tentative D call TRBD2 (5 bases). Germline-derived CDR1 and CDR2 are SGHTA and FQGTGA. CDR3 length equals 13 residues. Between the trimmed V and J ends, which lost 5 bases and 9 bases, there was a span of 14 bases.